This TCR beta chain is drawn from a study of cytomegalovirus exposure and HLA in healthy donors. Study-wide results and caveats: DRB1 had the most TCR associations and HLA-C the fewest, a later analysis found, with rates varying by HLA locus.

For this clone: Its target is unknown.

In nominal health when sampled, donors likely had unrecorded immune exposures nonetheless. Germline CDR1 SGDLS, CDR2 YYNGEE. V was pared by 0 bases and J by 7 bases, with 8 bases of the junction left unmatched. The CDR3 spans 17 residues. Primers included in the PCR were 60 Vbeta and 13 Jbeta primers. TCRdb keeps only in-frame clones here, not all; method: immunoSEQ multiplex PCR. The data contain approximately 120,000 clones, roughly 74% of them singletons. This chain links TRBV9 with TRBJ2-1, with TRBD2 matching 12 bases. This sequence originates from a woman in her forties or fifties in good health and CMV-seropositive. What was sequenced was PBMCs. The CDR3: CASSVGLAGGPGNEQFF. CDR3 nucleotide sequence: TGTGCCAGCAGCGTAGGTCTAGCGGGGGGGCCGGGAAATGAGCAGTTCTTC.